The 32 T cell receptor beta chains presented below share a single source sample, sequenced in a study of CD4 T cells in relation to SARS-CoV-2 and coronaviruses. Assay: immunoSEQ multiplex PCR; the TCRdb copy retains only in-frame clones and omits some. The profile shows roughly 30,000 clones, 74% of them singletons. Unexposed donor CD4+ T cells date from about 2011-2018, before the COVID-19 pandemic. Isolation of CD4+ T cells took place after around 11 days in culture. Antigens of these TCRs are unknown. The sample was CD4+ T cells from PBMCs, cultured in vitro. All receptors come from a human donor in good health.

The chain uses TRBV6-2 or TRBV6-3 and TRBJ1-2, with D perhaps TRBD1 (5 bases). Trimming stripped 6 bases from V and 8 bases from J, with 22 bases between. The CDR3 runs to 15 residues. Germline values: CDR1 MNHEY, CDR2 SVGEGT. The CDR3 DNA reads as TGTGCCAGCAGCACAGGCGGGTACGCGGTCGGGGGCTACACCTTC. The encoded protein is CASSTGGYAVGGYTF.

V usage is TRBV9 and J usage is TRBJ2-5, with 9 positions matching TRBD2. The germline CDR1 and CDR2 sequences are SGDLS and YYNGEE. The junction had 16 bases not matched to a gene; V was cut back by 4 bases and J by 9 bases. The CDR3 loop spans 16 amino acids. CDR3 amino acids: CASSPRSSGRVMAQYF. The CDR3 DNA sequence: TGTGCCAGCAGCCCCCGGAGTAGCGGGAGAGTCATGGCCCAGTACTTC.

The V call is TRBV19, the J call TRBJ2-7; TRBD2 aligns across 8 bases. Germline-derived CDR1 and CDR2 are LNHDA and SQIVND (reference sequence). The CDR3 contains 15 residues. The trim removed 4 bases at V and 1 base at J, leaving 6 bases unmatched. The CDR3 DNA is TGTGCCAGTAGTACTGCTAGCGGGTTATCCTACGAGCAGTACTTC. It yields the protein CASSTASGLSYEQYF.

The V gene is TRBV5-8, the J gene TRBJ2-3; 11 nucleotides agree with TRBD2. The germline V gene encodes CDR1 SGHTS and CDR2 YDEGEE. This CDR3 is built from 14 residues. V lost 0 bases to trimming and J lost 11 bases; unmatched junction nucleotides: 5. The CDR3 spells CASSLELAGALQYF. In DNA, the CDR3 is TGTGCCAGCAGCTTGGAACTAGCGGGGGCCTTGCAGTATTTT.

The CDR3 DNA is TGTGCCAGCAGTTACAGATCCCGGGTCGGCGGGGAGCTGTTTTTT. It codes for CASSYRSRVGGELFF. The rearrangement joins TRBV6-2 or TRBV6-3 to TRBJ2-2; D ambiguous. The germline V gene encodes CDR1 MNHEY and CDR2 SVGEGT. Trimming stripped 2 bases from V and 7 bases from J, with 14 bases between. The CDR3 covers 15 residues.

A few counts support this clone. This chain links TRBV11-2 with TRBJ2-2; D is uncertain. Germline CDR1 SGHAT, CDR2 FQNNGV. The CDR3 sequence is 12 residues long. Trimming took 3 bases from V and 7 from J, leaving 6 bases between them. The chain's CDR3 is CASSFRGGELFF. DNA for the CDR3: TGTGCCAGCAGCTTCCGCGGCGGGGAGCTGTTTTTT.

The gene calls are TRBV3-1 (or the pseudogene TRBV3-2) and TRBJ2-7; D is possibly TRBD1 or TRBD2 (6 bases each). CDR1 is LGHDT and CDR2 is YNNKEL in the germline V gene (reference sequence). The CDR3 sequence is 13 residues long. The germline V and J ends were trimmed by 4 bases and 6 bases, with 13 bases remaining between them. CDR3 protein: CASSPRGGGEQYF. DNA for the CDR3: TGTGCCAGCAGCCCTCGAGGGGGAGGCGAGCAGTACTTC.

The J gene is TRBJ1-1, the V gene TRBV7-2, with 8 bases identical to TRBD1. With 5 bases clipped from V and 0 bases from J, the junction kept 11 bases outside the gene matches. The CDR3 consists of 17 residues. The V gene's germline CDR1 is SGHTA and CDR2 FQGNSA. The DNA for the CDR3 is TGTGCCAGCAGCCTTGGACAGGGTGGCCTCATGAACACTGAAGCTTTCTTT. Protein product: CASSLGQGGLMNTEAFF.

This clone occurred once. This chain uses TRBV7-2 with TRBJ2-3; the D gene is possibly TRBD2 (6 bases). Trimming removed 5 bases at V and 1 base at J, with 10 bases between. The germline V gene encodes CDR1 SGHTA and CDR2 FQGNSA. The CDR3 is 14 residues long. In nucleotides, the CDR3 is TGTGCCAGCAGCGCGCCGGGGGGCACAGATACGCAGTATTTT. This gives the protein CASSAPGGTDTQYF.

The chain carries TRBV7-7 and TRBJ1-2; TRBD1 matches at 7 bases. The CDR3 sequence is 14 residues long. Looked up from germline, CDR1 is SSHAT and CDR2 is FNYEAQ (reference sequence). Trimming took 3 bases from V and 3 from J; bases not matched to a gene: 4. CDR3 bases: TGTGCCAGCAGCTTTCCCAGGGGGTACTATGGCTACACCTTC. The encoded protein is CASSFPRGYYGYTF.

The chain links TRBV5-1 to TRBJ2-6; D call uncertain. Germline assignment: CDR1 SGHRS and CDR2 YFSETQ. V was trimmed by 0 bases and J by 4 bases, leaving 8 bases between them. The CDR3 length is 15 residues. The CDR3 is CASSLVGPGANVLTF. The CDR3 DNA follows: TGCGCCAGCAGCTTGGTGGGCCCCGGGGCCAACGTCCTGACTTTC.

The gene calls are TRBV19 and TRBJ1-1, with a tentative D call TRBD1 (5 bases). Germline V gene sequence: CDR1 LNHDA, CDR2 SQIVND (reference sequence). The CDR3 totals 13 residues. Trimming took 6 bases from V and 1 from J, leaving 9 bases between them. CDR3 nucleotide sequence: TGTGCCAGTAGCAGACAGCCGAACACTGAAGCTTTCTTT. It translates to CASSRQPNTEAFF. Complete variable domain (other parts from reference TRBV19 and TRBJ1-1): DGGITQSPKYLFRKEGQNVTLSCEQNLNHDAMYWYRQDPGQGLRLIYYSQIVNDFQKGDIAEGYSVSREKKESFPLTVTSAQKNPTAFYLCASSRQPNTEAFFGQGTRLTVV.

J is TRBJ2-7 and V is TRBV18; maybe TRBD1 (6 bases). This CDR3 contains 14 residues. Germline V gene data show CDR1 as KGHSH and CDR2 as LQKENI. V shed 4 bases and J shed 6 bases, with 16 bases lying between them. The CDR3 spells CASSLNRASGEQYF. Here the CDR3 DNA reads TGTGCCAGCTCACTTAACAGGGCTTCGGGCGAGCAGTACTTC.

The rearrangement links TRBV11-2 to TRBJ2-1; 8 positions match TRBD2. This CDR3 is built from 14 residues. Per germline, CDR1 SGHAT and CDR2 FQNNGV. With V trimmed by 2 bases and J by 6 bases, 3 bases remained unmatched. This CDR3 reads CASSLQLAVNEQFF. CDR3 nucleotides: TGTGCCAGCAGCTTACAACTAGCGGTCAATGAGCAGTTCTTC.

V usage is TRBV7-6 and J usage is TRBJ1-4; 10 nucleotides align to TRBD1. This CDR3 is 16 amino acids long. The germline gives CDR1 SGHVS, CDR2 FNYEAQ. With 4 bases clipped from V and 4 bases from J, the junction kept 6 bases outside the gene matches. This CDR3 is CASSWTGGGLNEKLFF. CDR3 DNA sequence: TGTGCCAGCAGCTGGACAGGGGGAGGGCTTAATGAAAAACTGTTTTTT.

This clone was counted once. The chain uses TRBV5-8 and TRBJ2-7, with TRBD2 identical over 7 bases. The CDR3 has 14 residues. Unmatched junction bases numbered 7, after V lost 0 bases and J lost 7 bases. Per germline, CDR1 SGHTS and CDR2 YDEGEE. The CDR3 protein is CASSLDLGGSEQYF. DNA for the CDR3: TGTGCCAGCAGCTTGGACTTGGGAGGGTCTGAGCAGTACTTC. Variable domain in full (rest from reference TRBV5-8 and TRBJ2-7): EAGVTQSPTHLIKTRGQQATLRCSPISGHTSVYWYQQALGLGLQFLLWYDEGEERNRGNFPPRFSGRQFPNYSSELNVNALELEDSALYLCASSLDLGGSEQYFGPGTRLTVT.

V usage is TRBV7-8 and J usage is TRBJ1-1; D may be TRBD1 (6 bases). V lost 5 bases and J 5 bases, leaving 12 bases between the germline ends. This CDR3 spans 13 amino acids. Germline lookup yields CDR1 SGHVS and CDR2 FQNEAQ. CDR3 coding DNA: TGTGCCAGCAGCCTAGGGGGGAGTACTGAAGCTTTCTTT. Amino acid sequence: CASSLGGSTEAFF.

This chain links TRBV19 with TRBJ2-3; TRBD2 matches at 9 bases. CDR3 length: 15 residues. V trimming: 3 bases; J trimming: 6 bases; junction bases outside the gene matches: 7. CDR1 is LNHDA, CDR2 SQIVND, per germline (reference sequence). The CDR3 is CASSIQAGGRDTQYF. The CDR3 nucleotides are TGTGCCAGTAGTATCCAAGCGGGGGGCCGGGATACGCAGTATTTT.

This chain connects TRBV4-3 to TRBJ2-3; a weak D match, TRBD2 (7 bases). This CDR3 region has 16 residues. Germline assignment: CDR1 LGHNA and CDR2 YSLEER. Trimming left V 0 bases short and J 2 bases short, with 12 bases between. CDR3 DNA: TGCGCCAGCAGCCAAGAGTTACGGGGGGCCACAGATACGCAGTATTTT. This translates into CASSQELRGATDTQYF.

The chain is built from TRBV4-1 and TRBJ1-2, with 11 bases lining up with TRBD1. This CDR3 is 16 amino acids long. CDR1 MGHRA and CDR2 YSYEKL come from the germline V gene. Losses at the gene ends were 3 bases for V and 2 bases for J; bases not matched to a gene: 5. The CDR3: CASSHAGTGGNYGYTF. The CDR3, as DNA: TGCGCCAGCAGCCACGCCGGGACAGGGGGGAACTATGGCTACACCTTC.

This rearrangement joins TRBV14 to TRBJ1-2; 11 nucleotides align to TRBD1. V lost 1 base and J lost 4; bases outside the gene matches: 5. The length of the CDR3 is 16 residues. Germline values: CDR1 SGHDN, CDR2 FVKESK. Here the CDR3 reads CASSQVGTGGSYGYTF. DNA of the CDR3: TGTGCCAGCAGCCAAGTCGGGACAGGGGGAAGCTATGGCTACACCTTC.

CDR3 in amino acids: CASSLQFSGRDNEQFF. The CDR3 DNA reads as TGTGCCAGCAGCTTACAGTTCAGCGGGAGAGATAATGAGCAGTTCTTC. The rearrangement uses TRBV7-3 and TRBJ2-1, with TRBD2 matching 8 bases. CDR1 SGHTA and CDR2 FQGTGA come from the germline V gene. The CDR3 contains 16 residues. The junction had 10 bases not matched to a gene; V was cut back by 2 bases and J by 7 bases.

V gene TRBV10-2 combines with J gene TRBJ2-7, with D hard to call. CDR3 length: 13 residues. V was clipped by 2 bases and J by 1 base, with 6 bases between them. Germline CDR1 is WSHSY and CDR2 is SAAADI. The CDR3 is CASSEPISYEQYF. CDR3 DNA: TGCGCCAGCAGTGAGCCCATTTCCTACGAGCAGTACTTC.

This chain connects TRBV7-2 to TRBJ1-3; D call uncertain. The ends were cut back, 2 bases at V and 0 bases at J, with 14 bases in the middle. This CDR3 is 17 amino acids long. In germline, CDR1 is SGHTA, CDR2 FQGNSA. The DNA of the CDR3 is TGTGCCAGCAGCTTACCCAGGTCTGGAAGCTCTGGAAACACCATATATTTT. Its translation is CASSLPRSGSSGNTIYF.

J is TRBJ1-1 and V is TRBV6-5; D call uncertain. V was shortened by 0 bases and J by 6 bases, with 11 bases between the two germline ends. The CDR3 runs 14 residues. Per germline, CDR1 MNHEY and CDR2 SVGAGI. Written as DNA, the CDR3 is TGTGCCAGCAGTTACTCGCCGGGCGAAGCTGAAGCTTTCTTT. Amino acid sequence: CASSYSPGEAEAFF.

The V gene is TRBV2, the J gene TRBJ1-2; unclear D gene. This CDR3 is 12 amino acids long. With 3 bases removed from V and 8 bases from J, the gap between germline ends came to 10 bases. In germline, CDR1 is SNHLY, CDR2 FYNNEI. The CDR3 reads CASSDVPSGYTF. The DNA for the CDR3 is TGTGCCAGCAGTGACGTGCCCTCAGGCTACACCTTC.

The V call is TRBV5-6, the J call TRBJ2-7, with TRBD2 matching over 11 bases. The CDR3 consists of 16 residues. J was trimmed by 3 bases and V by 7 bases; bases with no gene match: 12. Germline V gives CDR1 SGHDT, CDR2 YYEEEE. In DNA, the CDR3 is TGTGCCAGCTGCCTCGCAGGGACTAGCGGTATCTACGAGCAGTACTTC. As protein: CASCLAGTSGIYEQYF.

The chain joins TRBV14 to TRBJ1-3; 10 positions match TRBD1. The germline gives CDR1 SGHDN, CDR2 FVKESK. The length of the CDR3 is 16 residues. The ends lost 4 bases at V and 3 bases at J; junction bases unmatched: 6. As DNA, the CDR3 is TGTGCCAGCAGCCCTCGGACAGGGGGATATGGAAACACCATATATTTT. This encodes CASSPRTGGYGNTIYF.

The chain links TRBV4-3 to TRBJ2-1; TRBD2 matches at 10 bases. Trimming at V came to 3 bases and at J to 12 bases, leaving 5 bases not matched to a gene. The CDR3 length is 13 residues. Germline V gives CDR1 LGHNA, CDR2 YSLEER. CDR3: CASSQAIAGGQFF. Here the CDR3 DNA reads TGCGCCAGCAGCCAGGCAATAGCGGGGGGGCAGTTCTTC.

The chain has TRBV9 and TRBJ1-1; 7 bases align to TRBD1. Germline V lookup: CDR1 SGDLS, CDR2 YYNGEE. V shed 7 bases and J 6 bases; nucleotides not matched to a gene: 6. The CDR3 extends over 12 amino acids. The CDR3 loop is CASSPTGAEAFF. CDR3 sequence (DNA): TGTGCCAGCTCCCCAACAGGGGCTGAAGCTTTCTTT.

The chain joins TRBV5-1 to TRBJ2-7, with TRBD1 matching over 7 bases. This CDR3 comprises 15 residues. CDR1 and CDR2 from the germline V gene are SGHRS and YFSETQ. The J segment lost 1 base and the V segment lost 4 bases, leaving 8 bases of the junction unmatched. CDR3 sequence reads: CASSQAPGQSYEQYF. For the CDR3, the DNA is TGCGCCAGCAGCCAAGCTCCGGGACAGTCCTACGAGCAGTACTTC.

The chain carries TRBV30 and TRBJ1-5, with D perhaps matching TRBD1 (6 bases). The CDR3 loop spans 14 amino acids. Deletions cut 2 bases from V and 2 bases from J, with 10 bases between. Germline assignment: CDR1 GTSNPN and CDR2 SVGIG (reference sequence). The CDR3 region has the DNA TGTGCCTGGAGTATCAGGGGTGGCAATCAGCCCCAGCATTTT. As protein: CAWSIRGGNQPQHF.